This TCR beta chain was sequenced during a study of sequential checkpoint blockade in melanoma. As for the study in general: Patients were randomized 1:1 to nivolumab-then-ipilimumab or ipilimumab-then-nivolumab first-line.

Produced via immunoSEQ multiplex PCR; TCRdb's table is partial and in-frame only. This repertoire shows 12,000 or so clones, approximately 83% found once; its top ten account for about half. Treatment of the sample: randomized to nivolumab then ipilimumab (arm A) or the reverse (arm B). From thawed PBMCs, live CD3+CD8+ cells negative for CD19 and CD56 were sorted. The CDR3 is made up of 14 amino acids. CDR1 and CDR2 (germline): MNHNS, SASEGT. V was shortened by 8 bases and J by 6 bases, with 17 bases between the two germline ends. This specimen consisted of CD8+ T cells sorted from blood (inferred from file names), obtained from a patient given nivolumab and ipilimumab in sequence. The chain uses TRBV6-1 and TRBJ2-1, with D perhaps matching TRBD2 (6 bases). This clonotype originated in a human donor with melanoma. As DNA, the CDR3 is TGTGCCAGCGGGGACTCTGCGTACATCAATGAGCAGTTCTTC. Translating gives CASGDSAYINEQFF.